This record covers a single TCR beta chain. Its antigen is not yet known. No quality values exist for individual bases; no much larger clone is one base distant. Whole blood was collected in K2EDTA tubes by collaborating institutions according to the institutions' own protocols. For TCRbeta analysis, collaborators shipped samples as frozen whole blood, isolated PBMCs, or DNA extracted from either of those sample types. TCRbeta CDR3 regions were amplified from genomic DNA by means of the immunoSEQ Assay, a bias-controlled multiplex PCR. The authors' analysis ran thus. The number of nucleated cells in each sample was estimated by amplification of reference gene primers within the assay. To quantify the absolute abundance of each unique TCRbeta CDR3 rearrangement, sequence reads were collapsed and filtered. For each sample, productive Simpson clonality was calculated by taking the square root of Simpson's diversity index across productive rearrangements. TCRdb holds this immuneACCESS table with in-frame rearrangements only. Some clones are missing; in checked studies, unresolved V genes explain under half, and the rest has no known cause. V and J calls and clone size follow that table, whereas D and trimming were derived from the DNA. The sample contains about 54,000 clones, 88% of them found a single time. The ten biggest clones cover 3% to 3.5% of the sample.

Including the terminal cysteine and phenylalanine, the CDR3 comprises 15 residues. CDR3 DNA is the only sequence kept; it has 45 bases, read in frame from the first base. Looking up the germline V gene yields CDR1 SGHRS and CDR2 YFSETQ. Trimming at the junction amounts to 0 bases on V and 2 bases on J, and the germline ends lie 9 bases apart. The data originate from a study of blood T cell repertoires in COVID-19 (TCRdb year 2020). With respect to the entire study: Samples from collaborators originated in the United States, Italy and Spain and spanned both the acute and convalescent phases of COVID-19. The material from the prospective study consisted of cDNA or gDNA derived from T cells, B-cell-depleted T cells, or PBMCs. The dataset comprised deeply sampled blood TCRbeta repertoires from subjects exposed to, actively infected with, or recovered from COVID-19. A freely available public database, intended as a resource for researchers studying the immune response to SARS-CoV-2, is where the repertoires were released. The samples were drawn from two sources: the first 160 participants of the ongoing ImmuneRACE study, and 950 to 1,500 subjects contributed by 6 global collaborators. The sample metadata nearly always contained a de-identified subject ID, COVID-19 status, age in years and sex. Where available, HLA class I and class II types were obtained from metadata supplied by the sample provider rather than from assay-based typing.

Broad study findings and their caveats: How much clinical and demographic metadata was included differed by source and by participant, and the metadata was provided uncurated.

Material: peripheral blood. The clonotype comes from a human donor in a cohort sampled during active COVID-19. The V gene is TRBV5-1 and the J gene is TRBJ2-1; TRBD2 is perhaps the D gene, given 6 matching bases. The sequence in DNA is TGCGCCAGCAGCTTGGCCCGCGGGACCTACAATGAGCAGTTCTTC. Its coded protein is CASSLARGTYNEQFF. Where the CDR3 stops, the reference TRBV5-1 and TRBJ2-1 genes take over; the full variable domain is KAGVTQTPRYLIKTRGQQVTLSCSPISGHRSVSWYQQTPGQGLQFLFEYFSETQRNKGNFPGRFSGRQFSNSRSEMNVSTLELGDSALYLCASSLARGTYNEQFFGPGTRLTVL.